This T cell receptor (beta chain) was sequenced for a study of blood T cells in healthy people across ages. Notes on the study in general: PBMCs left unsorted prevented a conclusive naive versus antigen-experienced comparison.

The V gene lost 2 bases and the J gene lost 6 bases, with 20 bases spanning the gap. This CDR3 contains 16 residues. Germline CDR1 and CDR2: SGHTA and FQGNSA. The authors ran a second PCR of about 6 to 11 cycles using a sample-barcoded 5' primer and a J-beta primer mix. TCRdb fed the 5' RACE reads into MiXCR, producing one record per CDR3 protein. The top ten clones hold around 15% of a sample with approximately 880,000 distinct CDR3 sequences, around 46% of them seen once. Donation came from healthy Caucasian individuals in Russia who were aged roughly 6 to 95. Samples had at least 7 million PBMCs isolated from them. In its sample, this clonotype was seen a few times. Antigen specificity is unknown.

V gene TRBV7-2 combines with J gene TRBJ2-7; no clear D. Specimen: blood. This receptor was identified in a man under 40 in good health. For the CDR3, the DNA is TGTGCCAGCAGCTTAAATAGTCGGCTAGAGTTAGGCGAGCAGTACTTC. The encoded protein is CASSLNSRLELGEQYF.